A single sample is the source of the 19 T cell receptor beta chains below, sequenced in a study of blood T cell repertoires in COVID-19. This table comes from immunoSEQ multiplex PCR, and its TCRdb copy is limited to in-frame clones, with some not included. The data contain some 15,000 clones, about 88% of them singletons. Sequencing input: peripheral blood. Receptor source: an older woman in a cohort sampled during active or convalescent COVID-19.

Here the CDR3 reads CASSPPGGHETQYF. CDR3 in DNA: TGCGCCAGCAGCCCCCCGGGGGGGCACGAGACCCAGTACTTC. V gene TRBV5-1 combines with J gene TRBJ2-5; 8 nucleotides align to TRBD2. Trimming cost V 4 bases and J 5 bases; bases outside gene matches: 7. The CDR3 is 14 amino acids. The germline CDR1 and CDR2 sequences are SGHRS and YFSETQ.

This chain links TRBV10-3 with TRBJ2-1; 9 nucleotides line up with TRBD1. Trimming removed 0 bases from V and 4 bases from J; junction bases left unmatched: 1. Germline V CDR1 and CDR2: ENHRY, SYGVKD. The CDR3 extends over 15 amino acids. This chain's CDR3 is CAISESGQGYNEQFF. The DNA of the CDR3 is TGTGCCATCAGTGAGTCTGGACAGGGGTACAATGAGCAGTTCTTC.

This clone appeared a few times. This chain joins TRBV19 and TRBJ1-2, with D tentatively TRBD1 (5 bases). V lost 8 bases, J lost 6 bases, and 22 bases lay in between. Per germline, CDR1 LNHDA and CDR2 SQIVND (reference sequence). The CDR3 runs 15 residues. CDR3 region: CASSPLGEGADGYTF. The CDR3 nucleotides read TGTGCCAGTTCACCCTTGGGGGAGGGCGCGGATGGCTACACCTTC.

CDR3 coding DNA: TGTGCCAGCAGTGATAGGGCGACTAGCGGTTCCGAGACCCAGTACTTC. It yields the protein CASSDRATSGSETQYF. V and J are TRBV2 and TRBJ2-5; 9 bases are a match to TRBD2. CDR1 is SNHLY and CDR2 is FYNNEI in the germline V gene. The CDR3 contains 16 residues. The J segment lost 5 bases and the V segment lost 3 bases, leaving 10 bases of the junction unmatched.

This chain uses TRBV24-1 with TRBJ1-2; a weak D match, TRBD1 (5 bases). Germline-derived CDR1 and CDR2 are KGHDR and SFDVKD. CDR3 length: 14 residues. Trimming took 2 bases from V and 14 from J, leaving 20 bases between them. The CDR3 sequence: CATSDSGSTGIRTF. The CDR3 nucleotides read TGTGCCACCAGTGATTCCGGGTCCACAGGAATACGAACCTTC.

Here the CDR3 DNA reads TGTGCCAGCAGTTACTCGCGGGGATTGAGCAATCAGCCCCAGCATTTT. It translates to CASSYSRGLSNQPQHF. The gene calls are TRBV6-2 or TRBV6-3 and TRBJ1-5; D not resolved. Per the germline V gene, CDR1 is MNHEY and CDR2 is SVGEGT. CDR3 length equals 16 residues. Trimming removed 0 bases at V and 1 base at J, with 10 bases between.

The V call is TRBV3-1 (or the pseudogene TRBV3-2), the J call TRBJ1-2; D not resolved. Germline lookup yields CDR1 LGHDT and CDR2 YNNKEL (reference sequence). The CDR3 totals 13 residues. The V gene lost 4 bases and the J gene lost 1 base, with 7 bases spanning the gap. The CDR3, as DNA: TGTGCCAGCAGCCTGACTGATAACTATGGCTACACCTTC. The encoded protein is CASSLTDNYGYTF.

This clone has just one count. J is TRBJ1-5 and V is TRBV5-1; D unclear. Trimming removed 0 bases at V and 2 bases at J, with 6 bases between. The CDR3 loop spans 14 amino acids. CDR1 and CDR2 from the germline V gene are SGHRS and YFSETQ. In DNA, the CDR3 is TGCGCCAGCAGCTTGGGTAGTGGCAATCAGCCCCAGCATTTT. Amino acid sequence: CASSLGSGNQPQHF.

The V call is TRBV11-2, the J call TRBJ1-5; 8 positions agree with TRBD1. The V gene's germline CDR1 is SGHAT and CDR2 FQNNGV. With V trimmed by 5 bases and J by 6 bases, 3 bases remained unmatched. The CDR3 totals 13 residues. This CDR3 is CASSLTGAQPQHF. The CDR3 coding sequence is TGTGCCAGCAGCCTGACAGGGGCTCAGCCCCAGCATTTT.

The chain carries TRBV7-9 and TRBJ1-5; unclear D gene. V lost 0 bases and J lost 3, with 3 bases in between. CDR1 is SEHNR, CDR2 FQNEAQ, per germline (reference sequence). The CDR3 covers 13 residues. The CDR3 here is CASSLAYNQPQHF. CDR3 nucleotide sequence: TGTGCCAGCAGCTTAGCCTACAATCAGCCCCAGCATTTT.

The chain couples TRBV10-2 to TRBJ2-3; 7 bases align to TRBD2. Looked up from germline, CDR1 is WSHSY and CDR2 is SAAADI. With V trimmed by 4 bases and J by 3 bases, 4 bases remained unmatched. CDR3 size: 14 residues. The CDR3 reads CASSVAGLTDTQYF. CDR3 nucleotides: TGCGCCAGCAGTGTAGCGGGCCTAACAGATACGCAGTATTTT.

In DNA form, the CDR3 reads TGTGCCAGCAGCTTAGGGCAGGCTTACTCCTACGAGCAGTACTTC. Encoded protein: CASSLGQAYSYEQYF. The V and J genes are TRBV7-2 and TRBJ2-7; D remains unclear. The CDR3 covers 15 residues. V was clipped by 1 base and J by 0 bases, with 10 bases between them. Germline lookup yields CDR1 SGHTA and CDR2 FQGNSA.

The chain uses TRBV29-1 and TRBJ2-1; TRBD1 matches at 11 bases. V gave up 6 bases and J gave up 4 bases; unmatched junction bases: 2. CDR3 size: 13 residues. Germline CDR1 and CDR2: SQVTM and ANQGSEA. The CDR3 region is CSVGTGGYNEQFF. The CDR3 DNA sequence: TGCAGCGTCGGGACAGGGGGGTACAATGAGCAGTTCTTC.

The V call is TRBV28, the J call TRBJ2-6, with TRBD1 matching over 8 bases. V trimming: 7 bases; J trimming: 0 bases; junction bases outside the gene matches: 8. The germline V gene has CDR1 MDHEN and CDR2 SYDVKM. The CDR3 sequence is 17 residues long. In DNA, the CDR3 is TGTGCCAGCAATAGACAGGGGTTGAGCTCTGGGGCCAACGTCCTGACTTTC. This encodes CASNRQGLSSGANVLTF. Using reference TRBV28 and TRBJ2-6 for the parts outside the CDR3, the full variable domain is DVKVTQSSRYLVKRTGEKVFLECVQDMDHENMFWYRQDPGLGLRLIYFSYDVKMKEKGDIPEGYSVSREKKERFSLILESASTNQTSMYLCASNRQGLSSGANVLTFGAGSRLTVL.

The chain recombines TRBV7-3 with TRBJ1-1; TRBD1 matches 7 bases. Looked up from germline, CDR1 is SGHTA and CDR2 is FQGTGA. There are 14 residues in the CDR3. With V trimmed by 5 bases and J by 1 base, 4 bases remained unmatched. CDR3 coding DNA: TGTGCCAGCAGCCCAGGGGGAGAGAACACTGAAGCTTTCTTT. Its translation is CASSPGGENTEAFF. The variable domain in full, with the rest retrieved from reference TRBV7-3 and TRBJ1-1, is GAGVSQTPSNKVTEKGKYVELRCDPISGHTALYWYRQSLGQGPEFLIYFQGTGAADDSGLPNDRFFAVRPEGSVSTLKIQRTERGDSAVYLCASSPGGENTEAFFGQGTRLTVV.

The chain combines TRBV2 with TRBJ2-2; 8 nucleotides align to TRBD1. The V segment lost 6 bases and the J segment 3 bases; nucleotides outside the gene matches: 6. Germline values: CDR1 SNHLY, CDR2 FYNNEI. This CDR3 has 15 residues. The CDR3 loop is CASRQQGVYTGELFF. CDR3 DNA: TGTGCCAGCAGGCAACAGGGGGTTTACACCGGGGAGCTGTTTTTT. Variable domain in full (rest from reference TRBV2 and TRBJ2-2): EPEVTQTPSHQVTQMGQEVILRCVPISNHLYFYWYRQILGQKVEFLVSFYNNEISEKSEIFDDQFSVERPDGSNFTLKIRSTKLEDSAMYFCASRQQGVYTGELFFGEGSRLTVL.

The chain recombines TRBV7-2 with TRBJ2-3; D uncertain. V lost 1 base, J lost 2 bases, and 10 bases lay in between. The CDR3 has 15 residues. The germline CDR1 and CDR2 sequences are SGHTA and FQGNSA. The CDR3 sequence: CASSLVPSSTDTQYF. In nucleotides, the CDR3 is TGTGCCAGCAGCTTAGTTCCCTCTTCCACAGATACGCAGTATTTT.

The chain has TRBV28 and TRBJ1-1, with a tentative D call TRBD1 (6 bases). Trimming pared 2 bases from V and 3 bases from J, leaving 7 bases between. Germline V gene lookup returns CDR1 MDHEN and CDR2 SYDVKM. The CDR3 length is 13 residues. The DNA for the CDR3 is TGTGCCAGCAGTTTACAGGGGTACACTGAAGCTTTCTTT. Translated, it gives CASSLQGYTEAFF.

The chain recombines TRBV9 with TRBJ2-5; D is unresolved. This CDR3 comprises 14 residues. In germline, CDR1 is SGDLS, CDR2 YYNGEE. V lost 3 bases and J lost 2, with 11 bases in between. The CDR3 loop reads CASSEAPDQETQYF. CDR3 coding DNA: TGTGCCAGCAGCGAAGCCCCTGATCAAGAGACCCAGTACTTC.